This T cell receptor (beta chain) derives from a study of blood T cells in healthy people across ages. Study findings and constraints: Long-lived donors carried more naive CD4+ cells and greater diversity than aged donors.

To note about this clonotype: What it binds is not known.

Trimming cost V 4 bases and J 1 base, with 19 bases left between them. Germline CDR1 is MNHEY and CDR2 is SMNVEV (reference sequence). This CDR3 is built from 17 residues. Alongside a J-beta primer mix, a sample-barcoded 5' primer served in a second PCR lasting 7 to 11 cycles. TCRdb reprocessed the 5' RACE reads with MiXCR, giving one entry per CDR3 protein. The table lists 1,500,000 or so distinct CDR3 sequences, 35% to 45% of them singletons, with 4% in the top ten. The V call is TRBV27, the J call TRBJ1-2; D perhaps matches TRBD1 (5 bases). The sample taken for sequencing was blood. This sequence originates from a woman aged 18-29 years in good health. The CDR3 DNA reads as TGTGCCAGCAGTTCCCTTCTGCTAGGGGCCCTTAACTATGGCTACACCTTC. Protein product: CASSSLLLGALNYGYTF.